This record covers a single TCR beta chain. CDR1 and CDR2 (germline): KGHSH, LQKENI. The CDR3 totals 13 residues. The V segment lost 6 bases and the J segment 3 bases; nucleotides outside the gene matches: 4. As originally analysed: Amplification from reference gene primers served as the basis for estimated nucleated cell counts. Using immunoSEQ multiplex PCR, the repertoire was profiled, and TCRdb retains in-frame clones only, with some absent. For V, J and clone size, that table is used; D and trimming come from the DNA. Of 100,000 or so clones in the sample, about four fifths were seen once. This sample was included in a study of blood T cell repertoires in COVID-19. Study summary: Samples representing acute and convalescent COVID-19 were sourced from the United States, Italy and Spain. The cDNA or gDNA used as material had been derived from T cells, B-cell-depleted T cells, or PBMCs.

This clonotype was obtained from a woman in her 70s with acute or convalescent COVID-19. The rearrangement joins TRBV18 to TRBJ1-1; 7 bases map to TRBD1. Sequencing was carried out using peripheral blood. This chain's CDR3 is CASSRQGDTEAFF. The CDR3 bases are TGTGCCAGCTCGCGCCAGGGGGACACTGAAGCTTTCTTT.